These 10 T cell receptor beta chains came from one sample sequenced in a study of OX40 agonist ivuxolimab in advanced cancers. The assay was immunoSEQ multiplex PCR, and TCRdb's table has in-frame clones only and misses some. The table lists about 75,000 clones, under 95% of them singletons. This sample comprised CD4+ or CD8+ T cells sorted from blood, obtained in a trial of the OX40 agonist ivuxolimab. The receptors were sampled from an adult with an advanced solid tumor such as melanoma, head and neck, liver or kidney cancer.

This rearrangement joins TRBV10-3 to TRBJ1-6, with D unclear. CDR1 is ENHRY and CDR2 is SYGVKD in the germline V gene. The CDR3 runs 13 residues. Deletions cut 2 bases from V and 11 bases from J, with 10 bases between. As DNA, the CDR3 is TGTGCCATCAGTGAGATACGGAGCGCACCCCTCCACTTT. Residues: CAISEIRSAPLHF.

The V and J genes are TRBV11-2 and TRBJ2-5; 13 bases are shared with TRBD2. After removal of 3 bases from V and 3 bases from J, the junction contained 1 base not matched to a gene. Per germline, CDR1 SGHAT and CDR2 FQNNGV. This CDR3 spans 15 amino acids. The CDR3: CASSFTSGGEETQYF. The CDR3 nucleotides read TGTGCCAGCAGCTTTACTAGCGGGGGGGAAGAGACCCAGTACTTC.

J is TRBJ2-1 and V is TRBV10-3; tentative D call: TRBD1 (6 bases). Trimming removed 0 bases from V and 6 bases from J, with 9 bases in between. The V gene's germline CDR1 is ENHRY and CDR2 SYGVKD. The length of the CDR3 is 14 residues. In nucleotides, the CDR3 is TGTGCCATCAGTGAGTCTGGACAGCTCAATGAGCAGTTCTTC. Its translation is CAISESGQLNEQFF.

This chain links TRBV19 with TRBJ2-3; TRBD1 agrees at 9 bases. Per germline, CDR1 LNHDA and CDR2 SQIVND (reference sequence). V shed 4 bases, J shed 4 bases, and the junction held 15 bases outside the gene matches. The CDR3 contains 18 residues. CDR3 nucleotide sequence: TGTGCCAGTAGTACCAAATATCCCGGGACAGGGTCCCCAGATACGCAGTATTTT. This sequence encodes CASSTKYPGTGSPDTQYF.

This clone was seen a single time. This chain links TRBV13 with TRBJ1-2, with 11 bases lining up with TRBD1. The junction had 12 bases not matched to a gene; V was cut back by 5 bases and J by 4 bases. CDR1 is PRHDT and CDR2 is FYEKMQ in the germline V gene (reference sequence). The CDR3 sequence is 17 residues long. The CDR3 reads CASSPSYWTGGSYGYTF. The CDR3 nucleotides are TGTGCCAGCAGCCCTTCCTATTGGACAGGGGGCTCCTATGGCTACACCTTC. The full variable domain, rest sourced from reference TRBV13 and TRBJ1-2, is AAGVIQSPRHLIKEKRETATLKCYPIPRHDTVYWYQQGPGQDPQFLISFYEKMQSDKGSIPDRFSAQQFSDYHSELNMSSLELGDSALYFCASSPSYWTGGSYGYTFGSGTRLTVV.

J is TRBJ1-3 and V is TRBV13, with D perhaps matching TRBD1 (5 bases). Germline V CDR1 and CDR2: PRHDT, FYEKMQ (reference sequence). The ends were cut back, 5 bases at V and 2 bases at J, with 28 bases in the middle. This CDR3 is built from 20 residues. The CDR3 bases are TGTGCCAGCAGCCGAACCCTTAGGGGTCTCTCGTCTCTGCCTGGAAACACCATATATTTT. Its translation: CASSRTLRGLSSLPGNTIYF.

The chain has TRBV5-1 and TRBJ2-3, with TRBD1 matching over 9 bases. With V trimmed by 4 bases and J by 4 bases, 4 bases remained unmatched. Germline CDR1 reads SGHRS; CDR2 reads YFSETQ. The CDR3 runs to 14 residues. CDR3 amino acids: CASSQTGGADTQYF. The CDR3 nucleotides read TGCGCCAGCAGCCAGACAGGGGGTGCAGATACGCAGTATTTT.

This clone appeared a single time. The V call is TRBV14, the J call TRBJ1-1, with TRBD1 identical over 9 bases. J gave up 0 bases and V 1 base, and 3 bases lay outside the gene matches. This CDR3 has 16 residues. The germline V gene has CDR1 SGHDN and CDR2 FVKESK. In DNA, the CDR3 is TGTGCCAGCAGCCAAGCACAGGGGGCAATGAACACTGAAGCTTTCTTT. Translated, it gives CASSQAQGAMNTEAFF. The variable domain in full, completed from reference TRBV14 and TRBJ1-1, reads EAGVTQFPSHSVIEKGQTVTLRCDPISGHDNLYWYRRVMGKEIKFLLHFVKESKQDESGMPNNRFLAERTGGTYSTLKVQPAELEDSGVYFCASSQAQGAMNTEAFFGQGTRLTVV.

This clone was observed a few times. The chain links TRBV28 to TRBJ1-4; no clear D. This CDR3 is built from 16 residues. V was pared by 6 bases and J by 0 bases, with 14 bases between. Germline CDR1 and CDR2: MDHEN and SYDVKM. CDR3 coding DNA: TGTGCCAGCAGCCCGGGCAGGAGTGCAACTAATGAAAAACTGTTTTTT. Encoded protein: CASSPGRSATNEKLFF.

The rearrangement joins TRBV7-2 to TRBJ1-5; possibly TRBD1 for D (6 bases). V gave up 1 base and J gave up 5 bases, with 15 bases separating them. CDR1 SGHTA and CDR2 FQGNSA come from the germline V gene. The CDR3 is 16 amino acids. The CDR3, as DNA: TGTGCCAGCAGCTTAGGATCTGCAGGGGCCTATCAGCCCCAGCATTTT. Protein sequence: CASSLGSAGAYQPQHF.